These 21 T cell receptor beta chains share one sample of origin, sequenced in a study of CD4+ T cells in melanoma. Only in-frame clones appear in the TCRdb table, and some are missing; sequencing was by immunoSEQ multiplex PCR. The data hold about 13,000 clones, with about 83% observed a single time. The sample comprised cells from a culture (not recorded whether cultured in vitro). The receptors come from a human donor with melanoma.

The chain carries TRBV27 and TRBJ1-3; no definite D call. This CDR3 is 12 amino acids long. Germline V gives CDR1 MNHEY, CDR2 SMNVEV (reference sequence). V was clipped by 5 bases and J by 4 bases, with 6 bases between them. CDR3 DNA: TGTGCCAGCAGTCCGGTAGGAAACACCATATATTTT. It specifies CASSPVGNTIYF.

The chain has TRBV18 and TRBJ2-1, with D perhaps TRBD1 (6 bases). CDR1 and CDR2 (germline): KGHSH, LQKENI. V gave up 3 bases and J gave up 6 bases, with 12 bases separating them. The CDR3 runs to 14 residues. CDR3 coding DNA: TGTGCCAGCTCACCCGGGGACACTGGCAATGAGCAGTTCTTC. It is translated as CASSPGDTGNEQFF.

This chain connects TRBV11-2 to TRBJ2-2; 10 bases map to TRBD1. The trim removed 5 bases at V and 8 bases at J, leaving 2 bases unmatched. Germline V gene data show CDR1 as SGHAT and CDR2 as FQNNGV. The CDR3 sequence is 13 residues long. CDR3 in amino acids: CASSKDRGGELFF. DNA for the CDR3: TGTGCCAGCAGCAAGGACAGGGGGGGGGAGCTGTTTTTT.

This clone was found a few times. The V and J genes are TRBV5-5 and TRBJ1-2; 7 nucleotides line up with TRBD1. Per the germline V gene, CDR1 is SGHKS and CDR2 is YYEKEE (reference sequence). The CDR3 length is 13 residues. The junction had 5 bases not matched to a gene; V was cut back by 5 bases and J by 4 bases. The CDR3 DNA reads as TGTGCCAGCAGATCGACAGGGTCCTATGGCTACACCTTC. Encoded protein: CASRSTGSYGYTF. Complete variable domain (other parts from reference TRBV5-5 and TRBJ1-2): DAGVTQSPTHLIKTRGQQVTLRCSPISGHKSVSWYQQVLGQGPQFIFQYYEKEERGRGNFPDRFSARQFPNYSSELNVNALLLGDSALYLCASRSTGSYGYTFGSGTRLTVV.

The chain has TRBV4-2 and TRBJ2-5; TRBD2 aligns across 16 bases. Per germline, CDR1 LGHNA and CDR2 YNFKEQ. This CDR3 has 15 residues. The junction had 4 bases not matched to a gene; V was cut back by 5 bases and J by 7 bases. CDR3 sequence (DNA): TGTGCCAGCAGCGCCGGGACTAGCGGGGGGGGGACCCAGTACTTC. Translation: CASSAGTSGGGTQYF.

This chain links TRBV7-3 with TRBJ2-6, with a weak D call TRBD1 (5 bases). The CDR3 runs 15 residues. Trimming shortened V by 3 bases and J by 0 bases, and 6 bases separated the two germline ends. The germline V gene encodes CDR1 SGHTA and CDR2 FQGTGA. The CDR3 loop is CASSFQGSGANVLTF. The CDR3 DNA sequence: TGTGCCAGCAGCTTCCAGGGCTCTGGGGCCAACGTCCTGACTTTC.

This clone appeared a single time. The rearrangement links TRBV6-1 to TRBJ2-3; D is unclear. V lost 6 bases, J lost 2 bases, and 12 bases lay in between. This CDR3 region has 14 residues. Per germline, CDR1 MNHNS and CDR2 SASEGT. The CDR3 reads CASSLVGFTDTQYF. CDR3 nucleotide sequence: TGTGCCAGCAGCTTGGTCGGGTTCACAGATACGCAGTATTTT.

The DNA of the CDR3 is TGCGCCAGCAGCTGGGGCACCGAGGGTGGTTCACCCCTCCACTTT. This translates into CASSWGTEGGSPLHF. The chain combines TRBV5-1 with TRBJ1-6; D is possibly TRBD1 (5 bases). Per the germline V gene, CDR1 is SGHRS and CDR2 is YFSETQ. This CDR3 is 15 amino acids long. Trimming stripped 3 bases from V and 9 bases from J, with 16 bases between.

CDR3 sequence (DNA): TGTGCCAGCAGCTTGTACAGGGTGAGAATCGCTGAAGCTTTCTTT. Encoded protein: CASSLYRVRIAEAFF. The chain joins TRBV7-8 to TRBJ1-1, with D maybe TRBD1 (6 bases). CDR1 is SGHVS and CDR2 is FQNEAQ in the germline V gene. The CDR3 totals 15 residues. Deletions cut 3 bases from V and 6 bases from J, with 17 bases between.

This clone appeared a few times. CDR3: CAWEQGLETQYF. CDR3 coding DNA: TGTGCCTGGGAACAGGGTTTAGAGACCCAGTACTTC. This sequence joins TRBV30 and TRBJ2-5, with D possibly being TRBD1 (6 bases). This CDR3 region has 12 residues. Trimming removed 5 bases from V and 4 bases from J, with 11 bases in between. Germline loops: CDR1 GTSNPN, CDR2 SVGIG (reference sequence).

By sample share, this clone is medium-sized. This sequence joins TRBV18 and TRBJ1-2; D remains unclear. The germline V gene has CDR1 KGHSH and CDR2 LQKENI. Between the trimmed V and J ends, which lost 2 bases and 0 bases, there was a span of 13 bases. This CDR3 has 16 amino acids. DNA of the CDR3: TGTGCCAGCTCACCATCAATAGTGCGAGCTAACTATGGCTACACCTTC. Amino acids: CASSPSIVRANYGYTF.

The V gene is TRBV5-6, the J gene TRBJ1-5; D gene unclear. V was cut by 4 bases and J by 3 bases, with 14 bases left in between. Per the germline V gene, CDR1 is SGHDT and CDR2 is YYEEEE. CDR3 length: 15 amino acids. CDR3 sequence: CASSKRGSNNQPQHF. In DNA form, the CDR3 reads TGTGCCAGCAGCAAAAGAGGATCTAACAATCAGCCCCAGCATTTT.

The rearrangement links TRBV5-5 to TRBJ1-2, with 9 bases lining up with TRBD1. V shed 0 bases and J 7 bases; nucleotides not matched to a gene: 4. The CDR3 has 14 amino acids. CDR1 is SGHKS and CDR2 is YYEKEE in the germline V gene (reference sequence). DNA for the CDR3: TGTGCCAGCAGCTTGGAACAGGGGGCTCCTGGCTACACCTTC. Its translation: CASSLEQGAPGYTF.

CDR3 amino acids: CASSLVAGAYNEQFF. CDR3 DNA sequence: TGCGCCAGCAGCTTAGTAGCGGGGGCCTACAATGAGCAGTTCTTC. The chain uses TRBV5-1 and TRBJ2-1, with 9 bases that match TRBD2. The germline V gene has CDR1 SGHRS and CDR2 YFSETQ. The CDR3 runs to 15 residues. V shed 2 bases, J shed 2 bases, and the junction held 2 bases outside the gene matches.

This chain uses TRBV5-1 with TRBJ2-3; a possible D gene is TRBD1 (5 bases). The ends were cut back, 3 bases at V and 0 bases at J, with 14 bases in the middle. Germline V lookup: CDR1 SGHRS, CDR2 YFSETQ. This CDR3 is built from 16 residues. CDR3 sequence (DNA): TGCGCCAGCAGCTCTAAGACAGCCGTTAGCACAGATACGCAGTATTTT. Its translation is CASSSKTAVSTDTQYF. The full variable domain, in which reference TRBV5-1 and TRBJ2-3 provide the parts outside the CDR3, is KAGVTQTPRYLIKTRGQQVTLSCSPISGHRSVSWYQQTPGQGLQFLFEYFSETQRNKGNFPGRFSGRQFSNSRSEMNVSTLELGDSALYLCASSSKTAVSTDTQYFGPGTRLTVL.

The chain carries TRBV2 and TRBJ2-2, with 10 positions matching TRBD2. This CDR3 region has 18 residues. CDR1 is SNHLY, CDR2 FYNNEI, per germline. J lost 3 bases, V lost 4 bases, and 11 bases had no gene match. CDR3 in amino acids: CASSAAGGFRADTGELFF. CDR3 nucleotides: TGTGCCAGCAGTGCAGCGGGGGGGTTCCGAGCTGACACCGGGGAGCTGTTTTTT. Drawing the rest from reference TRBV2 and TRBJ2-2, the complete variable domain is EPEVTQTPSHQVTQMGQEVILRCVPISNHLYFYWYRQILGQKVEFLVSFYNNEISEKSEIFDDQFSVERPDGSNFTLKIRSTKLEDSAMYFCASSAAGGFRADTGELFFGEGSRLTVL.

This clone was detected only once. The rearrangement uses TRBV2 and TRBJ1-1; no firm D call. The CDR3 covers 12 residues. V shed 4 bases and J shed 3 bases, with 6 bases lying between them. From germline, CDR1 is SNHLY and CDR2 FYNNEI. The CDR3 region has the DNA TGTGCCAGCAGTGTGATGGACACTGAAGCTTTCTTT. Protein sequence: CASSVMDTEAFF.

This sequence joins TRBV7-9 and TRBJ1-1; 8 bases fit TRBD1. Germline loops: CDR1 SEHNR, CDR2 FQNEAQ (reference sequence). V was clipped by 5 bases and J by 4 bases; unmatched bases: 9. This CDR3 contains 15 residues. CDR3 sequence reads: CASSLRGLGSTEAFF. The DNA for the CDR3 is TGTGCCAGCAGCCTCAGGGGGCTAGGTAGCACTGAAGCTTTCTTT. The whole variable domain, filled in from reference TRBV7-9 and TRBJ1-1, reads DTGVSQNPRHKITKRGQNVTFRCDPISEHNRLYWYRQTLGQGPEFLTYFQNEAQLEKSRLLSDRFSAERPKGSFSTLEIQRTEQGDSAMYLCASSLRGLGSTEAFFGQGTRLTVV.

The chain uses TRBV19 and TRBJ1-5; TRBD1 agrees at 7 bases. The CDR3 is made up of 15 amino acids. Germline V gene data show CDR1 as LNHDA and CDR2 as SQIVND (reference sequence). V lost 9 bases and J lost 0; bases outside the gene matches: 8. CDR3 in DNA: TGTGCCAGCCGGGACAGCCATTATAGCAATCAGCCCCAGCATTTT. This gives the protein CASRDSHYSNQPQHF.

CDR3 DNA sequence: TGTGCCAGCAGCCGAAATAATGAAAAACTGTTTTTT. Protein sequence: CASSRNNEKLFF. This chain uses TRBV7-6 with TRBJ1-4, with D uncertain. The germline gives CDR1 SGHVS, CDR2 FNYEAQ. The V end was cut by 5 bases, the J end by 4 bases, with 5 bases between. The CDR3 contains 12 residues.

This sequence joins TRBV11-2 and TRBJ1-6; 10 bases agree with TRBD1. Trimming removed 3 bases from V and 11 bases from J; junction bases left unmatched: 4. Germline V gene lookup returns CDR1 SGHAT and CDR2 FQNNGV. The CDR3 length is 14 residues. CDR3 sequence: CASSFPGQGPPLHF. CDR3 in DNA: TGTGCCAGCAGCTTCCCGGGACAGGGGCCACCCCTCCACTTT.